Each of the 14 T cell receptor beta chains below was sequenced from the same sample in a study of CD8 T cells in Susac syndrome. When the RNA was reverse transcribed, random hexamers were used with an input of roughly 0.45 to 1 ug. TCRdb used MiXCR to reprocess the immunoSEQ multiplex PCR reads, holding one entry per CDR3 protein. This sample has about 150,000 distinct CDR3 sequences, with under 97% found just once. The sample taken for sequencing was CD4+ T cells from PBMCs. Every receptor here comes from a human donor with Susac syndrome.

This clonotype was seen just once. The chain employs TRBV27 and TRBJ2-5; possibly TRBD2 for D (5 bases). V was clipped by 8 bases and J by 1 base, with 11 bases between them. This CDR3 has 13 residues. Germline CDR1 is MNHEY and CDR2 is SMNVEV (reference sequence). The chain's CDR3 is CASGVRVQETQYF. Here the CDR3 DNA reads TGTGCCAGCGGGGTGCGGGTCCAAGAGACCCAGTACTTC.

V and J are TRBV28 and TRBJ1-5; the D gene is possibly TRBD1 (5 bases). The V gene lost 5 bases and the J gene lost 6 bases, with 14 bases spanning the gap. CDR1 MDHEN and CDR2 SYDVKM come from the germline V gene. CDR3 size: 14 residues. CDR3 loop: CASSNGARGQPQHF. Written as DNA, the CDR3 is TGTGCCAGCAGTAACGGGGCGCGGGGTCAGCCCCAGCATTTT. The full variable domain, in which reference TRBV28 and TRBJ1-5 provide the parts outside the CDR3, is DVKVTQSSRYLVKRTGEKVFLECVQDMDHENMFWYRQDPGLGLRLIYFSYDVKMKEKGDIPEGYSVSREKKERFSLILESASTNQTSMYLCASSNGARGQPQHFGDGTRLSIL.

This clonotype was observed a single time. V is TRBV18 and J is TRBJ2-2, with D uncertain. Germline lookup yields CDR1 KGHSH and CDR2 LQKENI. This CDR3 comprises 14 residues. With 3 bases removed from V and 3 bases from J, the gap between germline ends came to 8 bases. The CDR3 DNA follows: TGTGCCAGCTCACCCTTTGGGGACACCGGGGAGCTGTTTTTT. Translating gives CASSPFGDTGELFF.

The chain is built from TRBV5-1 and TRBJ2-7; D gene uncertain. The CDR3 covers 14 residues. The V end was cut by 4 bases, the J end by 0 bases, with 11 bases between. CDR1 and CDR2 from the germline V gene are SGHRS and YFSETQ. CDR3 sequence: CASSIDGPSYEQYF. CDR3 sequence (DNA): TGCGCCAGCAGCATAGACGGCCCCTCCTACGAGCAGTACTTC. Based on the CDR3 plus reference TRBV5-1 and TRBJ2-7, the full variable domain is KAGVTQTPRYLIKTRGQQVTLSCSPISGHRSVSWYQQTPGQGLQFLFEYFSETQRNKGNFPGRFSGRQFSNSRSEMNVSTLELGDSALYLCASSIDGPSYEQYFGPGTRLTVT.

The genes are TRBV28 and TRBJ2-7, with D perhaps matching TRBD1 (6 bases). The germline V gene encodes CDR1 MDHEN and CDR2 SYDVKM. There are 12 residues in the CDR3. V lost 6 bases and J 7 bases, leaving 13 bases between the germline ends. CDR3 residues: CASRSGTREQYF. Here the CDR3 DNA reads TGTGCCAGCAGGTCCGGGACACGGGAGCAGTACTTC.

V usage is TRBV7-9 and J usage is TRBJ2-1; possibly TRBD2 for D (5 bases). CDR3 length: 14 residues. Germline V lookup: CDR1 SEHNR, CDR2 FQNEAQ (reference sequence). V lost 5 bases and J lost 6, with 14 bases in between. Here the CDR3 DNA reads TGTGCCAGCAGCGAAGGACTGTCTCGCAATGAGCAGTTCTTC. Protein product: CASSEGLSRNEQFF.

This chain uses TRBV29-1 with TRBJ2-7, with D possibly matching TRBD1 (5 bases). Deletions cut 6 bases from V and 5 bases from J, with 14 bases between. In germline, CDR1 is SQVTM, CDR2 ANQGSEA. This CDR3 is built from 12 residues. For the CDR3, the DNA is TGCAGCGTAGTCAGGGATTCGAACGAGCAGTACTTC. Translated, it gives CSVVRDSNEQYF.

The CDR3, as DNA: TGTGCCAGCAGCTCAAGACACGATTATGGCTACACCTTC. It codes for CASSSRHDYGYTF. The chain links TRBV11-1 to TRBJ1-2; D is uncertain. Germline CDR1 reads SGHAT; CDR2 reads FQDESV (reference sequence). V was shortened by 4 bases and J by 5 bases, with 11 bases between the two germline ends. The CDR3 runs to 13 residues.

J is TRBJ1-5 and V is TRBV20-1; D unclear. Deletions cut 0 bases from V and 2 bases from J, with 17 bases between. The CDR3 has 17 amino acids. Germline CDR1 reads DFQATT; CDR2 reads SNEGSKA (reference sequence). The CDR3 protein is CSARDVSKGTGNQPQHF. CDR3 nucleotides: TGCAGTGCTAGAGATGTGAGTAAGGGCACGGGCAATCAGCCCCAGCATTTT.

The chain couples TRBV5-1 to TRBJ2-1; D is perhaps TRBD1 or TRBD2 (7 bases each). Germline-derived CDR1 and CDR2 are SGHRS and YFSETQ. CDR3 length: 17 residues. Trimming cost V 4 bases and J 3 bases, with 20 bases left between them. The CDR3 nucleotides are TGCGCCAGCAGCAGGACAGGTGTCGGGGGGAACTACAATGAGCAGTTCTTC. Protein product: CASSRTGVGGNYNEQFF.

The genes are TRBV20-1 and TRBJ2-3; a weak D match, TRBD1 (6 bases). Germline V gives CDR1 DFQATT, CDR2 SNEGSKA (reference sequence). V was cut by 3 bases and J by 0 bases, with 13 bases left in between. The CDR3 sequence is 15 residues long. The CDR3: CSASRGSYSTDTQYF. The CDR3 bases are TGCAGTGCTAGTAGGGGGAGTTATAGCACAGATACGCAGTATTTT.

The J gene is TRBJ2-7, the V gene TRBV20-1, with no clear D. The CDR3 runs to 13 residues. V dropped 3 bases and J dropped 5 bases, with 14 bases sitting between them. Germline CDR1 is DFQATT and CDR2 is SNEGSKA (reference sequence). The CDR3, as DNA: TGCAGTGCTAGCGCCCGACGGGTGGACGAGCAGTACTTC. Residues: CSASARRVDEQYF.

V and J are TRBV5-1 and TRBJ1-4, with TRBD1 matching 9 bases. Germline-derived CDR1 and CDR2 are SGHRS and YFSETQ. The CDR3 spans 15 residues. Losses at the gene ends were 0 bases for V and 7 bases for J; bases not matched to a gene: 4. The CDR3 nucleotides are TGCGCCAGCAGCTTGGGCGGACAGGGGATTGAAAAACTGTTTTTT. Translated: CASSLGGQGIEKLFF.

The chain is built from TRBV11-2 and TRBJ1-2; 10 positions match TRBD1. The CDR3 contains 15 residues. The V and J ends lost 0 bases and 7 bases, in that order; junction bases with no gene match: 5. Germline CDR1 SGHAT, CDR2 FQNNGV. For the CDR3, the DNA is TGTGCCAGCAGCTTAGAAGCGACAGGGGGCTCTGGCTACACCTTC. It codes for CASSLEATGGSGYTF.